Below are 29 T cell receptor beta chains sequenced from a single sample in a study of blood T cell repertoires in COVID-19. Sequencing was performed with immunoSEQ multiplex PCR; in TCRdb, only in-frame clones are kept and a portion is missing. The top ten hold approximately 4% of the sample, which has about 160,000 clones, roughly nine tenths seen once. The sample comprised peripheral blood. These receptors were taken from a woman in her 70s with acute or convalescent COVID-19.

This clone has only a few counts. V gene TRBV4-2 combines with J gene TRBJ1-2; TRBD1 might be the D (6 bases). The CDR3 runs 16 residues. The V gene's germline CDR1 is LGHNA and CDR2 YNFKEQ. Trimming shortened V by 0 bases and J by 4 bases, and 15 bases separated the two germline ends. In DNA, the CDR3 is TGTGCCAGCAGCCAAGAAGGAGGGGGGGGCCGCTATGGCTACACCTTC. This encodes CASSQEGGGGRYGYTF.

This chain connects TRBV18 to TRBJ2-2; 9 bases line up with TRBD1. The CDR3 extends over 17 amino acids. Per the germline V gene, CDR1 is KGHSH and CDR2 is LQKENI. J lost 5 bases, V lost 2 bases, and 9 bases had no gene match. CDR3 protein: CASSPLATGGRTGELFF. In DNA form, the CDR3 reads TGTGCCAGCTCACCATTAGCCACAGGGGGCCGGACCGGGGAGCTGTTTTTT.

This rearrangement joins TRBV27 to TRBJ1-3, with a tentative D call TRBD1 (5 bases). The CDR3 covers 14 residues. V lost 6 bases and J lost 4, with 13 bases in between. Per the germline V gene, CDR1 is MNHEY and CDR2 is SMNVEV (reference sequence). Written as DNA, the CDR3 is TGTGCCAGCAGAGAAGCAGGGAGGGGAAACACCATATATTTT. It is translated as CASREAGRGNTIYF.

This clone was seen more than once but under ten times. The chain has TRBV29-1 and TRBJ2-7; 10 bases line up with TRBD1. With V trimmed by 7 bases and J by 0 bases, 15 bases remained unmatched. CDR1 is SQVTM and CDR2 is ANQGSEA in the germline V gene. This CDR3 region has 17 residues. CDR3 region: CSARDRGSSGASYEQYF. The CDR3 DNA follows: TGCAGCGCCCGGGACAGGGGTTCTAGCGGAGCCTCCTACGAGCAGTACTTC.

The chain links TRBV27 to TRBJ1-3; no clear D gene. V gave up 5 bases and J gave up 4 bases, with 36 bases separating them. CDR1 is MNHEY, CDR2 SMNVEV, per germline (reference sequence). The CDR3 spans 22 residues. The CDR3, as DNA: TGTGCCAGCAGTCCCATAGGCGGGATCCGGCGGGTTAGGGATCCGGGGGGAAACACCATATATTTT. Translation gives CASSPIGGIRRVRDPGGNTIYF.

V gene TRBV6-5 combines with J gene TRBJ1-5, with a weak D call TRBD1 (5 bases). Germline V gene data show CDR1 as MNHEY and CDR2 as SVGAGI. This CDR3 spans 13 amino acids. Trimming removed 8 bases at V and 0 bases at J, with 8 bases between. The CDR3 sequence: CASVQGSNQPQHF. The CDR3 DNA reads TGTGCCAGCGTTCAGGGTAGCAATCAGCCCCAGCATTTT.

The J gene is TRBJ2-3, the V gene TRBV24-1, with D perhaps TRBD1 (5 bases). Trimming left V 4 bases short and J 1 base short, with 14 bases between. This CDR3 contains 16 residues. From germline, CDR1 is KGHDR and CDR2 SFDVKD. CDR3 region: CATSEIGVGGTDTQYF. The CDR3 DNA is TGTGCCACCAGTGAGATAGGAGTAGGGGGCACAGATACGCAGTATTTT.

This clone has a single count. The chain is built from TRBV14 and TRBJ2-5; D is ambiguous. Germline assignment: CDR1 SGHDN and CDR2 FVKESK. V dropped 4 bases and J dropped 5 bases, with 11 bases sitting between them. The CDR3 sequence is 13 residues long. In nucleotides, the CDR3 is TGTGCCAGCAGCCGACTCGTCTCGGAGACCCAGTACTTC. Protein: CASSRLVSETQYF.

This chain links TRBV6-5 with TRBJ1-5; 7 bases align to TRBD1. Germline-derived CDR1 and CDR2 are MNHEY and SVGAGI. This CDR3 contains 15 residues. V dropped 6 bases and J dropped 3; count of bases not matched to a gene: 8. The CDR3 region is CASSQRQGSNQPQHF. As DNA, the CDR3 is TGTGCCAGCAGCCAACGACAGGGCTCCAATCAGCCCCAGCATTTT.

The CDR3 nucleotides are TGTGCCAGCAGGCTGGAAGGGGTGGAAGGGGGCTACACCTTC. It is translated as CASRLEGVEGGYTF. This rearrangement joins TRBV6-5 to TRBJ1-2, with TRBD1 as a possible D gene (5 bases). V lost 6 bases and J 8 bases, leaving 19 bases between the germline ends. The CDR3 extends over 14 amino acids. CDR1 and CDR2 from the germline V gene are MNHEY and SVGAGI.

The chain couples TRBV5-1 to TRBJ1-5, with 10 bases matching TRBD1. Germline lookup yields CDR1 SGHRS and CDR2 YFSETQ. This CDR3 is 15 amino acids long. Germline trimming cut 4 bases from V and 2 bases from J; bases unmatched to any gene: 3. The CDR3 DNA reads as TGCGCCAGCAGCGAAGGGACAGGGGGCAATCAGCCCCAGCATTTT. Translation gives CASSEGTGGNQPQHF. The whole variable domain, remainder taken from reference TRBV5-1 and TRBJ1-5, is KAGVTQTPRYLIKTRGQQVTLSCSPISGHRSVSWYQQTPGQGLQFLFEYFSETQRNKGNFPGRFSGRQFSNSRSEMNVSTLELGDSALYLCASSEGTGGNQPQHFGDGTRLSIL.

The rearrangement uses TRBV6-5 and TRBJ1-1; 7 nucleotides align to TRBD1. The CDR3 is 15 amino acids. V shed 0 bases and J 1 base; nucleotides not matched to a gene: 2. Germline V CDR1 and CDR2: MNHEY, SVGAGI. The CDR3 reads CASSYSGTANTEAFF. CDR3 sequence (DNA): TGTGCCAGCAGTTACTCCGGGACAGCGAACACTGAAGCTTTCTTT.

The V and J genes are TRBV30 and TRBJ1-1, with 9 bases aligning to TRBD1. V shed 2 bases and J 4 bases; nucleotides not matched to a gene: 8. The CDR3 length is 15 residues. Per germline, CDR1 GTSNPN and CDR2 SVGIG (reference sequence). The CDR3 DNA is TGTGCCTGGAGTACGAATGGACAGGGGATCACTGAAGCTTTCTTT. Protein product: CAWSTNGQGITEAFF.

The chain has TRBV28 and TRBJ1-5; D not resolved. CDR3 size: 15 residues. Trimming shortened V by 7 bases and J by 7 bases, and 20 bases separated the two germline ends. Germline CDR1 is MDHEN and CDR2 is SYDVKM. CDR3 amino acids: CASTWTGVLEQPQHF. CDR3 sequence (DNA): TGTGCCAGCACCTGGACCGGGGTCTTGGAACAGCCCCAGCATTTT.

V is TRBV28 and J is TRBJ1-2; D gene unclear. The CDR3 covers 13 residues. V lost 10 bases and J 3 bases, leaving 15 bases between the germline ends. Germline CDR1 and CDR2: MDHEN and SYDVKM. The CDR3 DNA reads as TGTGCCACCAGGTCGGGTTCCGACTATGGCTACACCTTC. Translation: CATRSGSDYGYTF.

This chain links TRBV28 with TRBJ2-3; 8 bases are a match to TRBD1. Looked up from germline, CDR1 is MDHEN and CDR2 is SYDVKM. This CDR3 contains 20 residues. J was trimmed by 0 bases and V by 3 bases; bases with no gene match: 17. CDR3 sequence reads: CASSLGWATGAPTSTDTQYF. The CDR3 nucleotides are TGTGCCAGCAGTTTGGGTTGGGCGACAGGGGCGCCGACAAGCACAGATACGCAGTATTTT.

The DNA of the CDR3 is TGTGCCAGCAGCTTGGTCCCCGGGACAGATGAAAAACTGTTTTTT. It specifies CASSLVPGTDEKLFF. The V call is TRBV5-6, the J call TRBJ1-4; 7 bases are shared with TRBD1. Germline CDR1 and CDR2: SGHDT and YYEEEE. V shed 0 bases, J shed 6 bases, and the junction held 5 bases outside the gene matches. This CDR3 comprises 15 residues. The variable domain in full, completed from reference TRBV5-6 and TRBJ1-4, reads DAGVTQSPTHLIKTRGQQVTLRCSPKSGHDTVSWYQQALGQGPQFIFQYYEEEERQRGNFPDRFSGHQFPNYSSELNVNALLLGDSALYLCASSLVPGTDEKLFFGSGTQLSVL.

This clone was seen more than once but under ten times. This chain uses TRBV10-3 with TRBJ2-7; D perhaps matches TRBD1 (6 bases). Germline-derived CDR1 and CDR2 are ENHRY and SYGVKD. Trimming removed 8 bases at V and 0 bases at J, with 11 bases between. The CDR3 runs 13 residues. In nucleotides, the CDR3 is TGTGCCATCGGGGCAGGGGTCTCCTACGAGCAGTACTTC. Protein sequence: CAIGAGVSYEQYF.

The table lists this clone with a count of one. The chain couples TRBV5-1 to TRBJ2-5; 7 bases match TRBD2. CDR1 and CDR2 (germline): SGHRS, YFSETQ. V shed 6 bases and J 2 bases; nucleotides not matched to a gene: 10. The CDR3 spans 15 residues. CDR3 amino acids: CASKWTGGFQETQYF. CDR3 sequence (DNA): TGCGCCAGCAAATGGACGGGGGGTTTTCAAGAGACCCAGTACTTC.

The rearrangement joins TRBV9 to TRBJ1-2; 8 bases align to TRBD1. Germline CDR1 reads SGDLS; CDR2 reads YYNGEE. There are 15 residues in the CDR3. Trimming took 3 bases from V and 4 from J; bases not matched to a gene: 8. The CDR3 nucleotides are TGTGCCAGCAGCGCGATGACAGGGGAAATCTATGGCTACACCTTC. Translating it yields CASSAMTGEIYGYTF.

This chain connects TRBV5-1 to TRBJ2-5, with D possibly matching TRBD1 (6 bases). There are 14 residues in the CDR3. Looked up from germline, CDR1 is SGHRS and CDR2 is YFSETQ. Trimming removed 4 bases at V and 4 bases at J, with 14 bases between. Written as DNA, the CDR3 is TGCGCCAGCAGCCCTGGGACAAGGGGAGAGACCCAGTACTTC. It is translated as CASSPGTRGETQYF.

This clone was seen only a few times. The chain is built from TRBV6-5 and TRBJ1-2; D ambiguous. The germline gives CDR1 MNHEY, CDR2 SVGAGI. Trimming pared 6 bases from V and 6 bases from J, leaving 20 bases between. The CDR3 length is 15 residues. In DNA form, the CDR3 reads TGTGCCAGCAGCCAGATTCCCCTCAGAGAGGATGGCTACACCTTC. This encodes CASSQIPLREDGYTF.

The V call is TRBV4-2, the J call TRBJ1-6; tentatively, D is TRBD1 (6 bases). V lost 0 bases, J lost 9 bases, and 15 bases lay in between. Germline-derived CDR1 and CDR2 are LGHNA and YNFKEQ. The CDR3 is 16 amino acids. The CDR3 sequence: CASSQEIRQGSSPLHF. CDR3 bases: TGTGCCAGCAGCCAAGAAATCAGGCAGGGGAGTTCACCCCTCCACTTT.

This sequence joins TRBV4-3 and TRBJ1-1; possibly TRBD1 for D (6 bases). The CDR3 sequence is 15 residues long. V lost 1 base to trimming and J lost 5 bases, with 14 bases between them. In germline, CDR1 is LGHNA, CDR2 YSLEER. The CDR3, as DNA: TGCGCCAGCAGCCAAGTTTACAGGGAGGGAACTGAAGCTTTCTTT. It codes for CASSQVYREGTEAFF.

The chain recombines TRBV2 with TRBJ1-2; weak D call: TRBD1 (6 bases). Germline V gene lookup returns CDR1 SNHLY and CDR2 FYNNEI. The CDR3 length is 17 residues. V lost 11 bases to trimming and J lost 4 bases, with 29 bases between them. The CDR3 DNA follows: TGTGCCCGCCGTGGGGCCGGGGGGGCGGGGGGCGGCTATGGCTACACCTTC. Protein sequence: CARRGAGGAGGGYGYTF.

The gene calls are TRBV29-1 and TRBJ1-1, with 8 bases that match TRBD1. Losses at the gene ends were 4 bases for V and 11 bases for J; bases not matched to a gene: 6. Germline V gene data show CDR1 as SQVTM and CDR2 as ANQGSEA. The CDR3 has 11 amino acids. The CDR3 is CSVAGQAGAFF. The CDR3 DNA is TGCAGCGTTGCGGGACAGGCGGGGGCTTTCTTT.

The gene calls are TRBV13 and TRBJ1-3; TRBD1 aligns across 7 bases. CDR1 PRHDT and CDR2 FYEKMQ come from the germline V gene (reference sequence). The J segment lost 2 bases and the V segment lost 0 bases, leaving 7 bases of the junction unmatched. This CDR3 is built from 17 residues. The CDR3 is CASSLGPPGQAGNTIYF. The CDR3 DNA follows: TGTGCCAGCAGCTTAGGCCCACCTGGACAGGCTGGAAACACCATATATTTT.

The CDR3 region has the DNA TGTGCCAGCAGTTTATTCTGGCGGGGGGGCTCCTACGAGCAGTACTTC. Its protein is CASSLFWRGGSYEQYF. The chain combines TRBV27 with TRBJ2-7, with 9 bases lining up with TRBD2. This CDR3 has 16 amino acids. The germline gives CDR1 MNHEY, CDR2 SMNVEV (reference sequence). V shed 1 base, J shed 0 bases, and the junction held 4 bases outside the gene matches.

The chain uses TRBV6-5 and TRBJ2-2; TRBD1 might be the D (6 bases). CDR3 length equals 15 residues. V shed 6 bases and J shed 4 bases, with 15 bases lying between them. CDR1 is MNHEY and CDR2 is SVGAGI in the germline V gene. The CDR3 bases are TGTGCCAGCAGGCGCAAACAGGGTATCACCGGGGAGCTGTTTTTT. It specifies CASRRKQGITGELFF.